These 18 T cell receptor beta chains originate from one sample sequenced in a study of blood T cell repertoires in COVID-19. Profiled with immunoSEQ multiplex PCR; TCRdb holds only in-frame clones, not every one. Among about 150,000 clones listed, roughly 84% were seen once. Sequenced: PBMCs or T cells enriched from blood (not recorded which). The source of these receptors is a woman aged 45-65 years who had recovered from COVID-19.

The J gene is TRBJ1-3, the V gene TRBV18; tentative D call: TRBD1 (5 bases). Trimming shortened V by 0 bases and J by 0 bases, and 12 bases separated the two germline ends. This CDR3 is 17 amino acids long. Germline V gene lookup returns CDR1 KGHSH and CDR2 LQKENI. This chain's CDR3 is CASSPPAGRSSGNTIYF. CDR3 DNA sequence: TGTGCCAGCTCACCACCGGCAGGGCGCAGCTCTGGAAACACCATATATTTT.

This clone has only a few counts. The chain recombines TRBV4-1 with TRBJ2-2; 11 bases map to TRBD1. This CDR3 contains 16 residues. Germline values: CDR1 MGHRA, CDR2 YSYEKL. V lost 2 bases and J lost 6; bases outside the gene matches: 5. CDR3 in DNA: TGCGCCAGCAGCCAATGGACAGGGGGCTCGTCCGGGGAGCTGTTTTTT. Its translation: CASSQWTGGSSGELFF.

The chain is built from TRBV7-9 and TRBJ2-5; D may be TRBD1 (6 bases). Germline CDR1 SEHNR, CDR2 FQNEAQ (reference sequence). Trimming took 3 bases from V and 7 from J, leaving 12 bases between them. The CDR3 totals 13 residues. CDR3 loop: CASSFRGRPTQYF. CDR3 coding DNA: TGTGCCAGCAGCTTCAGGGGTAGACCGACCCAGTACTTC.

This clone was recorded only once. V usage is TRBV27 and J usage is TRBJ2-3; 7 bases align to TRBD2. Germline values: CDR1 MNHEY, CDR2 SMNVEV (reference sequence). There are 15 residues in the CDR3. Germline trimming cut 1 base from V and 7 bases from J; bases unmatched to any gene: 8. The CDR3 DNA reads as TGTGCCAGCAGTTTATTGGCGGGAGACCTTCATACGCAGTATTTT. It codes for CASSLLAGDLHTQYF.

This clone was observed a handful of times. The chain combines TRBV5-4 with TRBJ2-7; 11 positions match TRBD1. There are 14 residues in the CDR3. Germline CDR1 SGHNT, CDR2 YYREEE (reference sequence). V trimming: 5 bases; J trimming: 7 bases; junction bases outside the gene matches: 8. The CDR3 reads CASSPGQGAYEQYF. Here the CDR3 DNA reads TGTGCCAGCAGTCCAGGACAGGGGGCATATGAGCAGTACTTC.

This clone was seen a handful of times. V and J are TRBV28 and TRBJ1-2; 9 bases are a match to TRBD1. CDR3 length: 14 amino acids. Trimming took 1 base from V and 8 from J; bases not matched to a gene: 5. Germline values: CDR1 MDHEN, CDR2 SYDVKM. Here the CDR3 reads CASSLFTGGRGYTF. The CDR3 region has the DNA TGTGCCAGCAGTTTATTTACAGGGGGCAGGGGCTACACCTTC.

The sample holds a few counts of this clone. V and J are TRBV19 and TRBJ1-5; TRBD1 aligns across 10 bases. V lost 6 bases and J lost 0; bases outside the gene matches: 5. The CDR3 covers 16 residues. Germline CDR1 and CDR2: LNHDA and SQIVND (reference sequence). The CDR3 is CASSPGTGASNQPQHF. CDR3 nucleotides: TGTGCCAGTAGCCCGGGGACAGGGGCTAGCAATCAGCCCCAGCATTTT.

This chain uses TRBV28 with TRBJ1-5; 12 bases are a match to TRBD1. CDR3 size: 16 residues. From germline, CDR1 is MDHEN and CDR2 SYDVKM. With 5 bases clipped from V and 5 bases from J, the junction kept 7 bases outside the gene matches. The CDR3 DNA sequence: TGTGCCAGCAGTCCCGGGGACAGGGGGCGTTATCAGCCCCAGCATTTT. The encoded protein is CASSPGDRGRYQPQHF.

The J gene is TRBJ2-2, the V gene TRBV11-3, with 8 bases lining up with TRBD1. This CDR3 region has 15 residues. Germline V gene data show CDR1 as SGHNT and CDR2 as YENEEA. The ends lost 5 bases at V and 4 bases at J; junction bases unmatched: 6. This CDR3 is CASSPDRVSTGELFF. The CDR3 DNA follows: TGTGCCAGCAGCCCGGACAGGGTGAGCACCGGGGAGCTGTTTTTT. The full variable domain, with the rest looked up from reference TRBV11-3 and TRBJ2-2, is EAGVVQSPRYKIIEKKQPVAFWCNPISGHNTLYWYLQNLGQGPELLIRYENEEAVDDSQLPKDRFSAERLKGVDSTLKIQPAELGDSAVYLCASSPDRVSTGELFFGEGSRLTVL.

The chain joins TRBV19 to TRBJ2-2; TRBD2 matches 9 bases. The V gene end was trimmed by 4 bases and the J gene end by 3 bases; junction bases not matched to a gene: 3. CDR1 is LNHDA and CDR2 is SQIVND in the germline V gene (reference sequence). This CDR3 region has 15 residues. The CDR3: CASSNIAGDTGELFF. CDR3 nucleotide sequence: TGTGCCAGTAGTAATATAGCGGGAGACACCGGGGAGCTGTTTTTT.

The gene calls are TRBV6-4 and TRBJ2-2, with 7 positions matching TRBD2. In germline, CDR1 is MRHNA, CDR2 SNTAGT. V lost 6 bases to trimming and J lost 4 bases; unmatched junction nucleotides: 11. This CDR3 has 16 residues. The CDR3 DNA reads TGTGCCAGCAGCCGCGTGGCGGGAGACGCCACCGGGGAGCTGTTTTTT. The encoded protein is CASSRVAGDATGELFF.

This chain joins TRBV4-1 and TRBJ2-4; 15 bases are shared with TRBD2. CDR3 length: 18 amino acids. J gave up 0 bases and V 5 bases, and 5 bases lay outside the gene matches. Per the germline V gene, CDR1 is MGHRA and CDR2 is YSYEKL. CDR3 protein: CASSKGLAGGIAKNIQYF. Written as DNA, the CDR3 is TGCGCCAGCAGCAAGGGACTAGCGGGAGGAATAGCCAAAAACATTCAGTACTTC.

V is TRBV5-1 and J is TRBJ1-5; D may be TRBD1 (5 bases). V lost 4 bases to trimming and J lost 5 bases, with 10 bases between them. The germline V gene encodes CDR1 SGHRS and CDR2 YFSETQ. CDR3 size: 13 residues. In DNA, the CDR3 is TGCGCCAGCAGCCAGGGAGGGGATCAGCCCCAGCATTTT. This encodes CASSQGGDQPQHF.

This chain joins TRBV3-1 (or the pseudogene TRBV3-2) and TRBJ1-4; D is possibly TRBD1 (6 bases). Trimming left V 6 bases short and J 0 bases short, with 11 bases between. CDR1 and CDR2 (germline): LGHDT, YNNKEL (reference sequence). The CDR3 has 15 residues. The CDR3 region is CASRARGATNEKLFF. The CDR3 nucleotides read TGTGCCAGCAGGGCCAGGGGAGCAACTAATGAAAAACTGTTTTTT.

J is TRBJ1-1 and V is TRBV4-3, with 10 bases matching TRBD1. This CDR3 has 15 residues. J was trimmed by 4 bases and V by 1 base; bases with no gene match: 3. The germline gives CDR1 LGHNA, CDR2 YSLEER. CDR3 nucleotide sequence: TGCGCCAGCAGCCAAGCCGGGACAGGGGCCACTGAAGCTTTCTTT. Protein product: CASSQAGTGATEAFF.

The chain is built from TRBV28 and TRBJ2-1; a weak D match, TRBD2 (5 bases). V gave up 3 bases and J gave up 5 bases, with 14 bases separating them. The CDR3 is made up of 15 amino acids. Germline values: CDR1 MDHEN, CDR2 SYDVKM. This CDR3 reads CASSFIRGLNNEQFF. In DNA form, the CDR3 reads TGTGCCAGCAGTTTTATTCGAGGACTTAACAATGAGCAGTTCTTC. The whole variable domain, remainder taken from reference TRBV28 and TRBJ2-1, is DVKVTQSSRYLVKRTGEKVFLECVQDMDHENMFWYRQDPGLGLRLIYFSYDVKMKEKGDIPEGYSVSREKKERFSLILESASTNQTSMYLCASSFIRGLNNEQFFGPGTRLTVL.

The rearrangement joins TRBV7-2 to TRBJ2-1; D might be TRBD2 (5 bases). Trimming removed 1 base at V and 6 bases at J, with 13 bases between. CDR1 is SGHTA and CDR2 is FQGNSA in the germline V gene. The CDR3 is 15 amino acids. In DNA, the CDR3 is TGTGCCAGCAGCTTAGGGACTGCCCTCCGCAATGAGCAGTTCTTC. It yields the protein CASSLGTALRNEQFF.

This CDR3 reads CASSGTEGEETQYF. The CDR3 DNA reads TGTGCCAGCAGTGGGACAGAGGGAGAAGAGACCCAGTACTTC. The rearrangement uses TRBV2 and TRBJ2-5; TRBD1 might be the D (6 bases). V was cut by 4 bases and J by 3 bases, with 12 bases left in between. Germline values: CDR1 SNHLY, CDR2 FYNNEI. The CDR3 consists of 14 residues. Complete variable domain (other parts from reference TRBV2 and TRBJ2-5): EPEVTQTPSHQVTQMGQEVILRCVPISNHLYFYWYRQILGQKVEFLVSFYNNEISEKSEIFDDQFSVERPDGSNFTLKIRSTKLEDSAMYFCASSGTEGEETQYFGPGTRLLVL.